One T cell receptor (beta chain) is described in this entry. What it recognizes is unknown. Produced via immunoSEQ multiplex PCR; TCRdb's table is partial and in-frame only. In the table there are about 120,000 clones, about 93% of which are singletons. V lost 1 base to trimming and J lost 1 base, with 11 bases between them. From germline, CDR1 is MNHNS and CDR2 SASEGT. The CDR3 spans 16 residues. The sample originates from a study of T cell responses to AZD1222 COVID-19 vaccine. Study findings and constraints: Repertoire sampling was restricted to post-peak T cell response timepoints. Close to half of spike-specific TCRs reportedly recognize unmutated variant regions. Two AZD1222 doses significantly raised spike-specific TCR breadth and depth over controls.

Sample: peripheral blood, taken 28 days after the second AZD1222 dose. This TCR was sampled from an adult who received the AZD1222 COVID-19 vaccine. This rearrangement joins TRBV6-1 to TRBJ1-3, with D possibly being TRBD1 (5 bases). DNA of the CDR3: TGTGCCAGCAGTGAAGTCCCAGGGAGGTCTGGAAACACCATATATTTT. This codes for CASSEVPGRSGNTIYF.